The T cell receptor (beta chain) described here comes from a study of T cell responses to AZD1222 COVID-19 vaccine. Study results and limitations: Donors were largely white British and mainly female; clonal diversity was possibly underestimated. Repertoires were sampled only after the peak T cell response.

For this clone: Its antigen is unidentified.

With 5 bases removed from V and 11 bases from J, the gap between germline ends came to 9 bases. CDR1 is MGHRA and CDR2 is YSYEKL in the germline V gene. The CDR3 spans 11 residues. TCRdb's copy holds only in-frame clones and misses some; the assay was immunoSEQ multiplex PCR. Here the sample spans 110,000 to 150,000 clones, roughly 93% being singletons. This sample comprised peripheral blood, obtained 28 days after the second AZD1222 dose. The chain uses TRBV4-1 and TRBJ1-4, with unresolved D. The clonotype comes from an adult who received the AZD1222 COVID-19 vaccine. The CDR3, as DNA: TGCGCCAGCAGCTCCGAGAGGAAACTGTTTTTT. This encodes CASSSERKLFF.